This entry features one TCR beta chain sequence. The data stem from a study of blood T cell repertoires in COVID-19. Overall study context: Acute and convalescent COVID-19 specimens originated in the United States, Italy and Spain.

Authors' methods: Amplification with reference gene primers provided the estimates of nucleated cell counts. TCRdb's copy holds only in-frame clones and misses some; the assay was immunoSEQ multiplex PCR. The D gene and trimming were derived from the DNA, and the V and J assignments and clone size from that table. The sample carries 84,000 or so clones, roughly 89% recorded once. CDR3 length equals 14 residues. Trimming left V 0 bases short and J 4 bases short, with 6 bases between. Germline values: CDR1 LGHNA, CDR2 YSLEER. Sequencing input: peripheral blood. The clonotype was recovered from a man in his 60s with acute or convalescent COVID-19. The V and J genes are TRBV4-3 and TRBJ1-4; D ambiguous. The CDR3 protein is CASSQESVNEKLFF. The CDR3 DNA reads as TGCGCCAGCAGCCAAGAGTCAGTTAATGAAAAACTGTTTTTT.